This T cell receptor (beta chain) was sequenced in a study of response to subunit inactivated influenza vaccine. TCRdb re-analysed the RT-PCR reads in MiXCR, keeping a single row per CDR3 protein. The table includes 300,000 to 350,000 distinct CDR3 sequences, about 20% detected once. General observations from the study: T cells newly recruited by each seasonal influenza vaccination are few, the authors suggested.

Details on this clonotype: Its matching antigen is unknown.

V gave up 2 bases and J gave up 10 bases; unmatched junction bases: 13. CDR3 length: 16 amino acids. Germline V gene lookup returns CDR1 MDHEN and CDR2 SYDVKM. The receptor's source is a man in his fifties or sixties who received an inactivated influenza vaccine. The V gene is TRBV28, the J gene TRBJ2-1; 8 nucleotides align to TRBD2. The sequences come from PBMCs from blood, collected less than 22 months after vaccination. The CDR3 region has the DNA TGTGCCAGCAGTTTACGCCCGGGACTAGGTGAAGTGGAGCAGTTCTTC. Translated, it gives CASSLRPGLGEVEQFF.